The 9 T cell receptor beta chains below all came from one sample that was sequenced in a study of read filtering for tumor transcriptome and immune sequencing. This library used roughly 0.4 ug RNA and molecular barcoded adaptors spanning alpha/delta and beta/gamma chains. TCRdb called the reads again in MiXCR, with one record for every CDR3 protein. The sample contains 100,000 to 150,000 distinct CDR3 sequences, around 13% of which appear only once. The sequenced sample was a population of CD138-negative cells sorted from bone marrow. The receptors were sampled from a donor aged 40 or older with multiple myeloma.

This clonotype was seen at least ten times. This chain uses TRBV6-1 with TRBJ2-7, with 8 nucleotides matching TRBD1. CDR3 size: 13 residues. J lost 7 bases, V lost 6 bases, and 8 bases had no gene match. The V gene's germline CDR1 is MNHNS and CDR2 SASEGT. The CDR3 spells CASSATGAGEQYF. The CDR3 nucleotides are TGTGCCAGCAGCGCGACAGGGGCAGGGGAGCAGTACTTC.

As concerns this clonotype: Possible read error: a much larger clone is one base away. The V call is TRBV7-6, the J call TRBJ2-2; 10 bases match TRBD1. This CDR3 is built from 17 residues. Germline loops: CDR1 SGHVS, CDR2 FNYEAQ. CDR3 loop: CASCRSSGTGVTGELFF. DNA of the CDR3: TGTGCTAGCTGTCGTTCGAGTGGGACAGGGGTCACCGGGGAGCTGTTTTTT.

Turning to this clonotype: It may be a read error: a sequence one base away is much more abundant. The CDR3 loop reads CASTRNTQYPGKLFF. The CDR3 nucleotides read TGTGCCAGCACCAGAAACACCCAATACCCCGGGAAGCTGTTTTTT. The chain recombines TRBV6-6 with TRBJ2-2; D possibly corresponds to TRBD2 (5 bases). Germline CDR1 is MNHNY and CDR2 is SVGAGI (reference sequence). The CDR3 has 15 amino acids.

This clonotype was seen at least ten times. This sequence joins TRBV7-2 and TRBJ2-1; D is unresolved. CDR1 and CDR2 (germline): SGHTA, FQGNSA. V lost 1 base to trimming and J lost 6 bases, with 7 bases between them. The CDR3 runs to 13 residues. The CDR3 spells CASSLGGGNEQFF. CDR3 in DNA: TGTGCCAGCAGCTTAGGAGGCGGCAATGAGCAGTTCTTC. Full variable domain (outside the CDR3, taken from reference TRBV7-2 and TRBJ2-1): GAGVSQSPSNKVTEKGKDVELRCDPISGHTALYWYRQSLGQGLEFLIYFQGNSAPDKSGLPSDRFSAERTGGSVSTLTIQRTQQEDSAVYLCASSLGGGNEQFFGPGTRLTVL.

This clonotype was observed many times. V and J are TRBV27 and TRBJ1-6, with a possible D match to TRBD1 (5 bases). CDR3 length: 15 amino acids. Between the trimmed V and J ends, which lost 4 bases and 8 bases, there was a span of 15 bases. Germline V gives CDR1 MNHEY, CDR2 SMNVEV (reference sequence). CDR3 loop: CASSSLLGGYSPLHF. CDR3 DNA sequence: TGTGCCAGCAGTTCCCTATTGGGGGGATATTCACCCCTCCACTTT.

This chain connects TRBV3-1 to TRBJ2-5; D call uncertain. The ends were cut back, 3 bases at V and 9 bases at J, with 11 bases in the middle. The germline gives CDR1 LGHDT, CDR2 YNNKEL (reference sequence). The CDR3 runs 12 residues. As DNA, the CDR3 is TGTGCCAGCAGCCACGGTAGGACCGCCCAGTACTTC. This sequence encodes CASSHGRTAQYF.

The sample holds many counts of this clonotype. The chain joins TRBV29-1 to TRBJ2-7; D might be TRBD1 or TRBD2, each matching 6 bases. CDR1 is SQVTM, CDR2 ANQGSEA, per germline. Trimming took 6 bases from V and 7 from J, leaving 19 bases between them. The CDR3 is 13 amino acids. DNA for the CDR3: TGCAGCGTAGCCCGGGGGACAACAGGAGAGCAGTACTTC. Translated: CSVARGTTGEQYF.

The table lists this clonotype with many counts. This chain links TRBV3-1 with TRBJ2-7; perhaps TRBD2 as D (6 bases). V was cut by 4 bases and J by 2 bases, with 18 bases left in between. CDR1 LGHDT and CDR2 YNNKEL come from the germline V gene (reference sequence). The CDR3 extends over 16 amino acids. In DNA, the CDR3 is TGTGCCAGCAGCCCGGGACTTTCTCATCCACCCTACGAGCAGTACTTC. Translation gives CASSPGLSHPPYEQYF.

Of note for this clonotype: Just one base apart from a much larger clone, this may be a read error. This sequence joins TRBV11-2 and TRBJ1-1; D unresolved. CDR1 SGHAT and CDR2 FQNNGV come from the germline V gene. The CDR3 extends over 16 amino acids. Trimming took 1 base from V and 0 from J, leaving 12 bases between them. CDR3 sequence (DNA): TGTGCCAGCAGCTTAGCGGGATGCAGCATGAACACTGAAGCTTTCTTT. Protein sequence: CASSLAGCSMNTEAFF.